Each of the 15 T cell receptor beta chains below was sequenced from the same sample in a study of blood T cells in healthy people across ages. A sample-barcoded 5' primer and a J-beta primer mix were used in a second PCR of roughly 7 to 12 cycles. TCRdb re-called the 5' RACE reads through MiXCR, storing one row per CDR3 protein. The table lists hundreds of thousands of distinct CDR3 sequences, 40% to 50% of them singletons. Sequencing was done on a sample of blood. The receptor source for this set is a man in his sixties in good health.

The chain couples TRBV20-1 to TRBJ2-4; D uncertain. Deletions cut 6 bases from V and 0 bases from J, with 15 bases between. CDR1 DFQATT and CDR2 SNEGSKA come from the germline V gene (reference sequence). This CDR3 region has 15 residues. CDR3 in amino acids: CSALDPDAAKNIQYF. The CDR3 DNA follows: TGCAGTGCCTTGGACCCTGACGCAGCCAAAAACATTCAGTACTTC.

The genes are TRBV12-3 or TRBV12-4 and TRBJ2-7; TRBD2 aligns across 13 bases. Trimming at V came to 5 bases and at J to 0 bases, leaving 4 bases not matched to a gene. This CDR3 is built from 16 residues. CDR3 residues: CASSGLAGASSYEQYF. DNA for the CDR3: TGTGCCAGCAGTGGACTAGCGGGGGCCTCCTCCTACGAGCAGTACTTC.

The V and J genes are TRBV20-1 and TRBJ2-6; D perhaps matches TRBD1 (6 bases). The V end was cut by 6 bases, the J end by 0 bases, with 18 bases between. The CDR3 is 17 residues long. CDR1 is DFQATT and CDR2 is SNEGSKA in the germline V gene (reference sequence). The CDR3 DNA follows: TGCAGTGCACAGATCCGGGACAAATACTCTGGGGCCAACGTCCTGACTTTC. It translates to CSAQIRDKYSGANVLTF.

The CDR3 protein is CASSFLAGGRYEQYF. CDR3 nucleotides: TGTGCCAGCAGTTTCCTAGCGGGGGGACGCTACGAGCAGTACTTC. The chain is built from TRBV12-3 or TRBV12-4 and TRBJ2-7; 11 nucleotides line up with TRBD2. The CDR3 totals 15 residues. V trimming: 3 bases; J trimming: 3 bases; junction bases outside the gene matches: 4.

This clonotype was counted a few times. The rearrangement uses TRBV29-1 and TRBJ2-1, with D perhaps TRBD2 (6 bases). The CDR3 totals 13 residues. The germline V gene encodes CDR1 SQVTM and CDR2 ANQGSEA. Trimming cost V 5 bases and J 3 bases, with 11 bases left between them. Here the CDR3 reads CSVKAGLYNEQFF. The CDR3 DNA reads TGCAGCGTTAAGGCGGGACTCTACAATGAGCAGTTCTTC.

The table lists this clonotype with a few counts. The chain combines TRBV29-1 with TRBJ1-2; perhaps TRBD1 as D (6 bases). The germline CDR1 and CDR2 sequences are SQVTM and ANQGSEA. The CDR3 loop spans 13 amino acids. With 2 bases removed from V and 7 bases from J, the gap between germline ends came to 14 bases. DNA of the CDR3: TGCAGCGTTGAAATACGGGGGCTAGGTGGCTACACCTTC. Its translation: CSVEIRGLGGYTF.

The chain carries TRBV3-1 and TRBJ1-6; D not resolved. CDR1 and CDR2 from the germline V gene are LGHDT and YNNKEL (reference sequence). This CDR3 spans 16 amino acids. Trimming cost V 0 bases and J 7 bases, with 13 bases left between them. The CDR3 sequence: CASSQEAGVTNSPLHF. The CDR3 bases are TGTGCCAGCAGCCAAGAGGCGGGAGTTACCAATTCACCCCTCCACTTT.

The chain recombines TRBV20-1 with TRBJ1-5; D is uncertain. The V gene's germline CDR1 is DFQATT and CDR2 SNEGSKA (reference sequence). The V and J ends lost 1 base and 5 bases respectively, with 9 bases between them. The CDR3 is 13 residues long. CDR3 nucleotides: TGCAGTGCTAGAGTAAGGGAGGATCAGCCCCAGCATTTT. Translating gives CSARVREDQPQHF.

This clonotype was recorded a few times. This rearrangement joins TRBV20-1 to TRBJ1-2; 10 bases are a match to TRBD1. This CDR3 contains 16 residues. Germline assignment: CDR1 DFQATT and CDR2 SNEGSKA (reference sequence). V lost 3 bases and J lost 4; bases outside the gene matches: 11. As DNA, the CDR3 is TGCAGTGCTAGTCGCATTCAAAGGACAGGGGGCTATGGCTACACCTTC. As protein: CSASRIQRTGGYGYTF.

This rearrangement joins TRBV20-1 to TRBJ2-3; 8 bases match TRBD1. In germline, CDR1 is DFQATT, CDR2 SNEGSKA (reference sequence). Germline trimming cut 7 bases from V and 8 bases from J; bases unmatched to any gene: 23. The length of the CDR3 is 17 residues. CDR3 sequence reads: CSVPPSQSRGRFVTQYF. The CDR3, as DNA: TGCAGTGTCCCCCCCTCGCAGAGCAGGGGGCGGTTCGTTACGCAGTATTTT.

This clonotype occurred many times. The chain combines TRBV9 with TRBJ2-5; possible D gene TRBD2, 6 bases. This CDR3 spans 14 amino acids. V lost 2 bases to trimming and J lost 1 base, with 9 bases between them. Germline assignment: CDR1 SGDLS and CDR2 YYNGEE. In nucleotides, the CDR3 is TGTGCCAGCAGCGTTGGGACTCTCCAAGAGACCCAGTACTTC. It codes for CASSVGTLQETQYF.

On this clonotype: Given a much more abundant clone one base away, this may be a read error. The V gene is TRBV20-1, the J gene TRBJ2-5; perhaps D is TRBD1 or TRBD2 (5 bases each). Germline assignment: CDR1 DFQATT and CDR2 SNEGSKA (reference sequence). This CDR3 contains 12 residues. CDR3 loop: CRARDWGETQYF. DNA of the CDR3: TGCAGGGCTAGAGATTGGGGGGAGACCCAGTACTTC.

CDR3 loop: CASSQRGARSYNEQYF. The CDR3 DNA follows: TGTGCCAGCAGCCAACGGGGGGCCCGCTCCTACAATGAGCAGTACTTC. This sequence joins TRBV3-1 and TRBJ2-7; a weak D match, TRBD2 (7 bases). CDR1 LGHDT and CDR2 YNNKEL come from the germline V gene (reference sequence). V lost 2 bases, J lost 7 bases, and 21 bases lay in between. The length of the CDR3 is 16 residues.

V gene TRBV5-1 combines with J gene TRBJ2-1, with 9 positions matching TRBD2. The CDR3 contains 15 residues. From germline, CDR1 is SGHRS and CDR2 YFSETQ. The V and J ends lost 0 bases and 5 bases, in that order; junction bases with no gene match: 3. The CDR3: CASSLASSGNNEQFF. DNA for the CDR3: TGCGCCAGCAGCTTGGCGTCTAGCGGGAACAATGAGCAGTTCTTC.

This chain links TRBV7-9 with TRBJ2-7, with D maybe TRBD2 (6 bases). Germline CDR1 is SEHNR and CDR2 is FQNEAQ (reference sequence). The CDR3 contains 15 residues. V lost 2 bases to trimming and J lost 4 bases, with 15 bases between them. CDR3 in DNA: TGTGCCAGCAGCTTAACCGCCGACGGACTATACGAGCAGTACTTC. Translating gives CASSLTADGLYEQYF. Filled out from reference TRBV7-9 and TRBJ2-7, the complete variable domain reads DTGVSQNPRHKITKRGQNVTFRCDPISEHNRLYWYRQTLGQGPEFLTYFQNEAQLEKSRLLSDRFSAERPKGSFSTLEIQRTEQGDSAMYLCASSLTADGLYEQYFGPGTRLTVT.